This TCR beta chain was found in a study of T cell changes during pregnancy in multiple sclerosis. Clones were sequenced by immunoSEQ multiplex PCR, and TCRdb holds only the in-frame ones, with some missing. The profile covers approximately 88,000 clones, with around 92% appearing a single time and around 2.7% taken by the ten largest. There are 16 residues in the CDR3. With V trimmed by 4 bases and J by 0 bases, 9 bases remained unmatched. Looked up from germline, CDR1 is SGDLS and CDR2 is YYNGEE. The sequences come from peripheral blood, collected in the first trimester of pregnancy. This receptor was obtained from a female donor with multiple sclerosis, enrolled in a pregnancy study. The V gene is TRBV9, the J gene TRBJ2-7; 8 positions match TRBD2. The CDR3 nucleotides are TGTGCCAGCAGCCTGGGGGTAGCGGGGAACTCCTACGAGCAGTACTTC. Encoded protein: CASSLGVAGNSYEQYF.